The 29 T cell receptor beta chains listed next were all sequenced from one sample in a study of blood T cell repertoires in COVID-19. Some clones are missing from TCRdb's copy, which holds only in-frame ones; the method was immunoSEQ multiplex PCR. This sample yields around 82,000 clones, of which approximately 86% are seen a single time; 5.5% to 7.5% belongs to the top ten. Sequencing was done on a sample of peripheral blood. The source of these receptors is an elderly man with COVID-19, enrolled during active disease.

This clone has only a few counts. V gene TRBV2 combines with J gene TRBJ1-5, with 7 positions matching TRBD1. The length of the CDR3 is 15 residues. Germline V gives CDR1 SNHLY, CDR2 FYNNEI. J was trimmed by 7 bases and V by 6 bases; bases with no gene match: 12. DNA of the CDR3: TGTGCCAGCAGCCGAGGGGGCGAAATCAAACAGCCCCAGCATTTT. As protein: CASSRGGEIKQPQHF.

The genes are TRBV4-3 and TRBJ1-1; 7 bases match TRBD1. The trim removed 4 bases at V and 11 bases at J, leaving 4 bases unmatched. CDR1 and CDR2 (germline): LGHNA, YSLEER. The CDR3 has 11 residues. The DNA of the CDR3 is TGCGCCAGCAGCCGGGACAGTGATGCTTTCTTT. The encoded protein is CASSRDSDAFF.

In this sample, this clone turned up once. The chain carries TRBV10-3 and TRBJ1-2; 9 bases are shared with TRBD1. V gave up 2 bases and J gave up 9 bases; unmatched junction bases: 16. The CDR3 runs 17 residues. The V gene's germline CDR1 is ENHRY and CDR2 SYGVKD. CDR3 coding DNA: TGTGCCATCAGTGAGGTTTGGACAGGGGATAAAGCTATGCGCTACACCTTC. Its protein product is CAISEVWTGDKAMRYTF.

V and J are TRBV7-2 and TRBJ1-2; TRBD1 is a possible D gene (6 bases). This CDR3 spans 13 amino acids. Trimming cost V 4 bases and J 5 bases, with 11 bases left between them. Germline V CDR1 and CDR2: SGHTA, FQGNSA. In nucleotides, the CDR3 is TGTGCCAGCAGCTCACAGGGTTGGTATGGCTACACCTTC. Translation: CASSSQGWYGYTF.

In nucleotides, the CDR3 is TGTGCCAGCTCACAGGGACAGGCGAACACCGGGGAGCTGTTTTTT. Amino acid sequence: CASSQGQANTGELFF. The chain joins TRBV18 to TRBJ2-2; 8 nucleotides match TRBD1. Trimming at V came to 4 bases and at J to 0 bases, leaving 1 base not matched to a gene. Per germline, CDR1 KGHSH and CDR2 LQKENI. This CDR3 comprises 15 residues.

The chain is built from TRBV6-1 and TRBJ2-7, with D perhaps matching TRBD2 (6 bases). Trimming took 8 bases from V and 4 from J, leaving 15 bases between them. CDR3 length equals 13 residues. Germline V gene sequence: CDR1 MNHNS, CDR2 SASEGT. For the CDR3, the DNA is TGTGCCAGCTCACTCGGGGGAGGATACGAGCAGTACTTC. Translating it yields CASSLGGGYEQYF.

The count of this clone is one. CDR3 sequence: CASSLTTGGGQPQHF. The DNA for the CDR3 is TGCGCCAGCAGCTTGACAACAGGGGGCGGTCAGCCCCAGCATTTT. The chain joins TRBV5-1 to TRBJ1-5, with 9 bases matching TRBD1. The trim removed 1 base at V and 6 bases at J, leaving 5 bases unmatched. CDR1 and CDR2 (germline): SGHRS, YFSETQ. CDR3 length: 15 amino acids.

The chain carries TRBV7-2 and TRBJ1-5; D gene unclear. Trimming shortened V by 1 base and J by 2 bases, and 12 bases separated the two germline ends. Germline V gene lookup returns CDR1 SGHTA and CDR2 FQGNSA. The CDR3 extends over 16 amino acids. This CDR3 is CASSLEPGNGNQPQHF. CDR3 sequence (DNA): TGTGCCAGCAGCTTAGAGCCCGGGAATGGCAATCAGCCCCAGCATTTT. Full variable domain (rest looked up from reference TRBV7-2 and TRBJ1-5): GAGVSQSPSNKVTEKGKDVELRCDPISGHTALYWYRQSLGQGLEFLIYFQGNSAPDKSGLPSDRFSAERTGGSVSTLTIQRTQQEDSAVYLCASSLEPGNGNQPQHFGDGTRLSIL.

The chain carries TRBV11-3 and TRBJ2-5, with D possibly being TRBD2 (6 bases). Between the trimmed V and J ends, which lost 5 bases and 5 bases, there was a span of 12 bases. Germline CDR1 is SGHNT and CDR2 is YENEEA. The CDR3 has 13 amino acids. The CDR3 region is CASSRQGGETQYF. The DNA for the CDR3 is TGTGCCAGCAGCCGGCAAGGAGGGGAGACCCAGTACTTC.

The gene calls are TRBV5-8 and TRBJ2-7; 10 nucleotides agree with TRBD1. The CDR3 is 16 residues long. With 5 bases clipped from V and 2 bases from J, the junction kept 10 bases outside the gene matches. Germline CDR1 SGHTS, CDR2 YDEGEE. CDR3 bases: TGTGCCAGCAGGGGGACAGGGGCGATTAGTCCCTACGAGCAGTACTTC. Translating it yields CASRGTGAISPYEQYF.

The chain combines TRBV5-1 with TRBJ1-5; 9 nucleotides align to TRBD1. Losses at the gene ends were 0 bases for V and 6 bases for J; bases not matched to a gene: 4. The length of the CDR3 is 15 residues. Germline V gene sequence: CDR1 SGHRS, CDR2 YFSETQ. DNA of the CDR3: TGCGCCAGCAGCTTGGGGACAGGGGATGCTCAGCCCCAGCATTTT. It encodes CASSLGTGDAQPQHF.

J is TRBJ2-1 and V is TRBV7-8; 12 bases are shared with TRBD2. Trimming cost V 3 bases and J 1 base; bases outside gene matches: 10. Germline CDR1 and CDR2: SGHVS and FQNEAQ. This CDR3 has 19 amino acids. For the CDR3, the DNA is TGTGCCAGCAGCTTGCCTAGCGGGGGGGCCTCGGGTTCCTACAATGAGCAGTTCTTC. It translates to CASSLPSGGASGSYNEQFF. Based on the CDR3 plus reference TRBV7-8 and TRBJ2-1, the full variable domain is GAGVSQSPRYKVAKRGQDVALRCDPISGHVSLFWYQQALGQGPEFLTYFQNEAQLDKSGLPSDRFFAERPEGSVSTLKIQRTQQEDSAVYLCASSLPSGGASGSYNEQFFGPGTRLTVL.

In nucleotides, the CDR3 is TGTGCCAGCTCGGCTAGCGGGGGGTACGAGCAGTACTTC. This sequence encodes CASSASGGYEQYF. The chain joins TRBV6-5 to TRBJ2-7; 11 bases map to TRBD2. CDR1 MNHEY and CDR2 SVGAGI come from the germline V gene. The CDR3 consists of 13 residues. The V gene end was trimmed by 8 bases and the J gene end by 4 bases; junction bases not matched to a gene: 4.

The CDR3 here is CASSAWDRVGYGYTF. The CDR3 region has the DNA TGTGCCAGCAGCGCCTGGGACAGGGTGGGCTATGGCTACACCTTC. The chain recombines TRBV7-9 with TRBJ1-2, with 9 bases lining up with TRBD1. Germline CDR1 reads SEHNR; CDR2 reads FQNEAQ (reference sequence). V lost 5 bases and J lost 4; bases outside the gene matches: 8. This CDR3 spans 15 amino acids. The complete variable domain, with remaining parts taken from reference TRBV7-9 and TRBJ1-2, reads DTGVSQNPRHKITKRGQNVTFRCDPISEHNRLYWYRQTLGQGPEFLTYFQNEAQLEKSRLLSDRFSAERPKGSFSTLEIQRTEQGDSAMYLCASSAWDRVGYGYTFGSGTRLTVV.

The rearrangement links TRBV19 to TRBJ1-2; TRBD1 agrees at 8 bases. The V gene end was trimmed by 5 bases and the J gene end by 5 bases; junction bases not matched to a gene: 7. CDR1 and CDR2 from the germline V gene are LNHDA and SQIVND (reference sequence). The CDR3 is 14 amino acids. CDR3 loop: CASSVDREKYGYTF. The CDR3, as DNA: TGTGCCAGTAGTGTGGACAGGGAGAAGTATGGCTACACCTTC.

The rearrangement uses TRBV3-1 (or the pseudogene TRBV3-2) and TRBJ1-2; TRBD1 agrees at 7 bases. Germline V gene sequence: CDR1 LGHDT, CDR2 YNNKEL (reference sequence). The CDR3 has 16 residues. Trimming cost V 4 bases and J 1 base; bases outside gene matches: 9. CDR3 region: CASSLRQGGINYGYTF. Written as DNA, the CDR3 is TGTGCCAGCAGCCTAAGGCAGGGGGGAATTAACTATGGCTACACCTTC.

This sequence joins TRBV6-5 and TRBJ2-7; D remains unclear. Trimming stripped 8 bases from V and 1 base from J, with 12 bases between. The CDR3 length is 13 residues. Germline V gene lookup returns CDR1 MNHEY and CDR2 SVGAGI. The DNA of the CDR3 is TGTGCCAGCGAGCGAGACGGATCCTACGAGCAGTACTTC. This codes for CASERDGSYEQYF.

The V gene is TRBV9, the J gene TRBJ2-1; D is unclear. CDR1 and CDR2 from the germline V gene are SGDLS and YYNGEE. With 0 bases removed from V and 12 bases from J, the gap between germline ends came to 19 bases. This CDR3 spans 15 amino acids. CDR3 sequence reads: CASSVGGGSRARQFF. The CDR3 coding sequence is TGTGCCAGCAGCGTAGGTGGCGGATCCCGCGCTCGGCAGTTCTTC. Combining the CDR3 with reference TRBV9 and TRBJ2-1 gives the whole variable domain DSGVTQTPKHLITATGQRVTLRCSPRSGDLSVYWYQQSLDQGLQFLIQYYNGEERAKGNILERFSAQQFPDLHSELNLSSLELGDSALYFCASSVGGGSRARQFFGPGTRLTVL.

In this sample, this clone turned up once. The J gene is TRBJ1-6, the V gene TRBV4-2; 7 bases fit TRBD1. This CDR3 region has 19 residues. J was trimmed by 0 bases and V by 0 bases; bases with no gene match: 8. Germline lookup yields CDR1 LGHNA and CDR2 YNFKEQ. CDR3 in amino acids: CASSQDLGQVYSYNSPLHF. As DNA, the CDR3 is TGTGCCAGCAGCCAAGATCTCGGACAGGTATACTCCTATAATTCACCCCTCCACTTT.

This chain links TRBV7-9 with TRBJ2-5, with 8 bases identical to TRBD2. The germline V gene has CDR1 SEHNR and CDR2 FQNEAQ (reference sequence). V lost 2 bases to trimming and J lost 4 bases; unmatched junction nucleotides: 3. CDR3 length: 14 amino acids. In DNA form, the CDR3 reads TGTGCCAGCAGCTTAAGTCTAGCGGGAGAGACCCAGTACTTC. Residues: CASSLSLAGETQYF.

This clone came up once. The genes are TRBV7-3 and TRBJ2-1; perhaps TRBD1 as D (6 bases). The length of the CDR3 is 17 residues. The V end was cut by 1 base, the J end by 3 bases, with 16 bases between. Germline values: CDR1 SGHTA, CDR2 FQGTGA. Written as DNA, the CDR3 is TGTGCCAGCAGCTTAAGCGTTATTAGGACAGTCTACAATGAGCAGTTCTTC. It is translated as CASSLSVIRTVYNEQFF.

This rearrangement joins TRBV5-5 to TRBJ1-2; 9 positions match TRBD1. The length of the CDR3 is 14 residues. From germline, CDR1 is SGHKS and CDR2 YYEKEE (reference sequence). V was pared by 2 bases and J by 7 bases, with 6 bases of the junction left unmatched. The CDR3 DNA reads TGTGCCAGCAGCTTCGGACAGGGGCGGAGTGGCTACACCTTC. Encoded protein: CASSFGQGRSGYTF.

The CDR3 DNA reads TGTGCCAGCAGCGACAGGGGCCTGCGTAACTATGGCTACACCTTC. Translating it yields CASSDRGLRNYGYTF. The chain couples TRBV6-5 to TRBJ1-2; 8 bases are a match to TRBD1. The CDR3 contains 15 residues. Per the germline V gene, CDR1 is MNHEY and CDR2 is SVGAGI. V dropped 6 bases and J dropped 1; count of bases not matched to a gene: 7.

The chain combines TRBV5-4 with TRBJ2-1; TRBD1 might be the D (6 bases). V dropped 8 bases and J dropped 2 bases, with 17 bases sitting between them. Per the germline V gene, CDR1 is SGHNT and CDR2 is YYREEE (reference sequence). This CDR3 has 15 residues. The CDR3 region has the DNA TGTGCCAGTAACAACCCCCAGGGGCCCTACAATGAGCAGTTCTTC. Translating it yields CASNNPQGPYNEQFF.

V is TRBV19 and J is TRBJ2-2, with D perhaps TRBD1 (5 bases). The CDR3 totals 15 residues. The V gene's germline CDR1 is LNHDA and CDR2 SQIVND (reference sequence). V was shortened by 2 bases and J by 8 bases, with 15 bases between the two germline ends. CDR3 loop: CASSITPGHPGELFF. In nucleotides, the CDR3 is TGTGCCAGTAGTATAACCCCAGGGCACCCTGGGGAGCTGTTTTTT.

The V call is TRBV7-3, the J call TRBJ1-2; D is possibly TRBD1 (5 bases). Germline CDR1 SGHTA, CDR2 FQGTGA. V lost 2 bases and J 3 bases, leaving 10 bases between the germline ends. The CDR3 contains 14 residues. The CDR3 DNA is TGTGCCAGCAGCTTAGAAAGGGGTGACTATGGCTACACCTTC. Translated, it gives CASSLERGDYGYTF.

This chain connects TRBV15 to TRBJ1-2, with 9 bases fitting TRBD1. The CDR3 runs 13 residues. Germline CDR1 reads LNHNV; CDR2 reads YYDKDF (reference sequence). Trimming at V came to 8 bases and at J to 3 bases, leaving 4 bases not matched to a gene. The chain's CDR3 is CATARDRDYGYTF. CDR3 coding DNA: TGTGCCACCGCAAGGGACAGGGACTATGGCTACACCTTC.

The chain's CDR3 is CASSQDWGPLRSGELFF. The CDR3 DNA follows: TGCGCCAGCAGCCAAGACTGGGGCCCATTGAGGTCCGGGGAGCTGTTTTTT. The rearrangement uses TRBV4-3 and TRBJ2-2; possible D gene TRBD1, 5 bases. CDR1 is LGHNA, CDR2 YSLEER, per germline. Trimming pared 0 bases from V and 6 bases from J, leaving 17 bases between. The CDR3 consists of 17 residues.

This rearrangement joins TRBV11-3 to TRBJ2-5; 8 nucleotides match TRBD2. Germline V gene lookup returns CDR1 SGHNT and CDR2 YENEEA. J lost 4 bases, V lost 1 base, and 2 bases had no gene match. This CDR3 comprises 14 residues. The CDR3 nucleotides are TGTGCCAGCAGCTTAGGGACTAGCCGAGAGACCCAGTACTTC. This gives the protein CASSLGTSRETQYF.